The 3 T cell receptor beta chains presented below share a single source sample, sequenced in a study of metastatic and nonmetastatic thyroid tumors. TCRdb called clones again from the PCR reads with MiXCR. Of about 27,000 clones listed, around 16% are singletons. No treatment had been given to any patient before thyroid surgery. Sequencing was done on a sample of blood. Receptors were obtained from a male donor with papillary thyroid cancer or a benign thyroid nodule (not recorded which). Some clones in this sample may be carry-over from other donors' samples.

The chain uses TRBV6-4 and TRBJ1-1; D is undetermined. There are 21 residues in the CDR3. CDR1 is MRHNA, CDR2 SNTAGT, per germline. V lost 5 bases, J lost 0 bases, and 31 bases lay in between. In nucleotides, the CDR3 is TGTGCCAGCAGTCCCCTGTGGGTGGACCTAGTTCACGGGATACTGAACACTGAAGCTTTCTTT. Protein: CASSPLWVDLVHGILNTEAFF.

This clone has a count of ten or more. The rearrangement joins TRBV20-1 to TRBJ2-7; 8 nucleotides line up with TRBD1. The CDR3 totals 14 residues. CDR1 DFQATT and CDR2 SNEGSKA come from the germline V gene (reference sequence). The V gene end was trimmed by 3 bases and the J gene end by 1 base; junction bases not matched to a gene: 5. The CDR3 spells CSASGRQGSYEQYF. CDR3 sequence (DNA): TGCAGTGCTAGCGGGAGACAGGGGTCCTACGAGCAGTACTTC.

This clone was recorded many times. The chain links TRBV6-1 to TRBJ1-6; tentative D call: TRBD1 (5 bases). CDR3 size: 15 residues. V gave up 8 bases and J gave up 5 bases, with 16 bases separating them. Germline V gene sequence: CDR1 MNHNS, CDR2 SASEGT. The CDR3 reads CASVRGGENNSPLHF. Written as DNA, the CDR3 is TGTGCCAGCGTACGGGGCGGGGAGAATAATTCACCCCTCCACTTT.